One sample yielded the 9 T cell receptor beta chains listed below, sequenced in a study of T-cell memory formation after mild COVID-19. A single record per CDR3 protein comes from TCRdb applying MiXCR to the 5' RACE reads. The sample contains over 350,000 distinct CDR3 sequences, 15% to 20% of which appear only once. Material for sequencing was PBMCs or a T cell subset sorted from them (not recorded which). All receptors come from a man between 18 and 29 years old who had mild COVID-19 (a few samples of this study predate the infection). Cell type and time point are not known.

This chain joins TRBV3-1 and TRBJ1-5, with D perhaps matching TRBD1 (5 bases). The CDR3 runs 12 residues. Germline-derived CDR1 and CDR2 are LGHDT and YNNKEL (reference sequence). Trimming removed 1 base at V and 7 bases at J, with 5 bases between. This chain's CDR3 is CASSQGGQPQHF. The DNA of the CDR3 is TGTGCCAGCAGCCAAGGGGGCCAGCCCCAGCATTTT.

At least ten counts were recorded for this clonotype. The gene calls are TRBV7-2 and TRBJ1-1; 8 bases agree with TRBD1. Germline CDR1 and CDR2: SGHTA and FQGNSA. The length of the CDR3 is 18 residues. V lost 5 bases to trimming and J lost 5 bases; unmatched junction nucleotides: 19. The CDR3 region has the DNA TGTGCCAGCAGCCCCCGCCGGACAGGGAATGAATGGAGGACTGAAGCTTTCTTT. Translating gives CASSPRRTGNEWRTEAFF.

The rearrangement links TRBV7-2 to TRBJ2-1; D is unresolved. Germline CDR1 SGHTA, CDR2 FQGNSA. V was cut by 10 bases and J by 4 bases, with 20 bases left in between. The CDR3 has 15 amino acids. The CDR3 loop is CATSAQVVLYNEQFF. The CDR3, as DNA: TGTGCCACCTCCGCCCAGGTCGTTCTTTACAATGAGCAGTTCTTC. The variable domain in full, with the rest retrieved from reference TRBV7-2 and TRBJ2-1, is GAGVSQSPSNKVTEKGKDVELRCDPISGHTALYWYRQSLGQGLEFLIYFQGNSAPDKSGLPSDRFSAERTGGSVSTLTIQRTQQEDSAVYLCATSAQVVLYNEQFFGPGTRLTVL.

The chain carries TRBV28 and TRBJ2-4; D unresolved. Trimming stripped 6 bases from V and 3 bases from J, with 6 bases between. The CDR3 has 12 amino acids. Germline V CDR1 and CDR2: MDHEN, SYDVKM. CDR3 sequence (DNA): TGTGCCAGCAGCCTTTACAAAAACATTCAGTACTTC. As protein: CASSLYKNIQYF.

This clonotype was detected a few times. The chain links TRBV7-2 to TRBJ1-5; TRBD1 matches at 8 bases. The germline CDR1 and CDR2 sequences are SGHTA and FQGNSA. The CDR3 length is 13 residues. Trimming took 5 bases from V and 7 from J; bases not matched to a gene: 4. In DNA, the CDR3 is TGTGCCAGCAGCCGACAGGGGCGGCAGCCCCAGCATTTT. Encoded protein: CASSRQGRQPQHF.

J is TRBJ2-3 and V is TRBV5-1; no firm D call. The germline V gene has CDR1 SGHRS and CDR2 YFSETQ. This CDR3 contains 15 residues. With 2 bases removed from V and 1 base from J, the gap between germline ends came to 11 bases. The CDR3 sequence is CASSLLGSGTDTQYF. In nucleotides, the CDR3 is TGCGCCAGCAGCTTACTCGGGTCAGGCACAGATACGCAGTATTTT.

This rearrangement joins TRBV12-3 or TRBV12-4 to TRBJ1-2, with 12 bases identical to TRBD1. The CDR3 sequence is 15 residues long. V shed 6 bases, J shed 5 bases, and the junction held 7 bases outside the gene matches. CDR3 region: CASSRGQGAGYGYTF. The CDR3 DNA reads as TGTGCCAGCAGCCGGGGACAGGGGGCGGGATATGGCTACACCTTC.

This clonotype was observed many times. The chain has TRBV7-2 and TRBJ1-4, with a possible D match to TRBD1 (5 bases). Trimming shortened V by 6 bases and J by 5 bases, and 13 bases separated the two germline ends. From germline, CDR1 is SGHTA and CDR2 FQGNSA. This CDR3 is built from 14 residues. This CDR3 reads CASSPTGVNEKLFF. The CDR3 DNA is TGTGCCAGCAGTCCCACGGGGGTAAATGAAAAACTGTTTTTT.

J is TRBJ2-1 and V is TRBV6-5; D is uncertain. The germline V and J ends were trimmed by 9 bases and 6 bases, with 9 bases remaining between them. The CDR3 consists of 11 residues. Germline CDR1 MNHEY, CDR2 SVGAGI. The CDR3 DNA follows: TGTGCCAGGATTCTCTGCAATGAGCAGTTCTTC. Encoded protein: CARILCNEQFF.